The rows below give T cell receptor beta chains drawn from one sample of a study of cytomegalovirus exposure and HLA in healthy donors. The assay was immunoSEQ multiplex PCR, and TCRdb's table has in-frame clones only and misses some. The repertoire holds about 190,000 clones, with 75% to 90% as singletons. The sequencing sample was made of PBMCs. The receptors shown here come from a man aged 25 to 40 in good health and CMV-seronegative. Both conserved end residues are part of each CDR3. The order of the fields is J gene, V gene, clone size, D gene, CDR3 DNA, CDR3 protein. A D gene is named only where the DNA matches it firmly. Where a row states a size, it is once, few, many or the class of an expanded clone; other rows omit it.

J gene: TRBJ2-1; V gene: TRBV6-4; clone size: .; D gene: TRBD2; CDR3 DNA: TGTGCCAGCTCTGAGGGAGGGCAGAATGAGCAGTTCTTC; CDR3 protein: CASSEGGQNEQFF
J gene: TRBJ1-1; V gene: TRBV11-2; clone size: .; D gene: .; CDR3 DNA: TGTGCCATACAAAAACGGGAGGGTGGGGCTTTCTTT; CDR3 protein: CAIQKREGGAFF
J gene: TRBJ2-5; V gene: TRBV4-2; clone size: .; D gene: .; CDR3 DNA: TGTGCCAGCAGCCTCCACGGGGAGACCCAGTACTTC; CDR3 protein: CASSLHGETQYF
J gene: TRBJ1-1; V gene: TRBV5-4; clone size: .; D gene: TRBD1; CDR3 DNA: TGTGCCAGCAGCATAGATCCGGGACAGGGGTATACTGAAGCTTTCTTT; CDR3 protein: CASSIDPGQGYTEAFF
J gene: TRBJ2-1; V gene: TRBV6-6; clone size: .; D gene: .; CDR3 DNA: TGTGCCAGCAGGATGACAGGTGACTCCTACAATGAGCAGTTCTTC; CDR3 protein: CASRMTGDSYNEQFF
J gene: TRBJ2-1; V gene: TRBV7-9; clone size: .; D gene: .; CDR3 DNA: TGTGCCAGCAGCTTTTTAGATGAGCAGTTCTTC; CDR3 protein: CASSFLDEQFF
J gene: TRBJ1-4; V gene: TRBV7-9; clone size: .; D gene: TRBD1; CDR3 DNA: TGTGCCAGCAGCTCGGGACAGGGACATGAAAAACTGTTTTTT; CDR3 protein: CASSSGQGHEKLFF
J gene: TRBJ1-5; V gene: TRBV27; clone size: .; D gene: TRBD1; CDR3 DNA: TGTGCCAGCAGTTTCTCAGGGGGCGGCGGCAATCAGCCCCAGCATTTT; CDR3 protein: CASSFSGGGGNQPQHF
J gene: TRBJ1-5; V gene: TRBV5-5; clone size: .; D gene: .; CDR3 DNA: TGTGCCAGCAGCCCCAGGGTCCCCCAACATAGCAATCAGCCCCAGCATTTT; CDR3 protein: CASSPRVPQHSNQPQHF
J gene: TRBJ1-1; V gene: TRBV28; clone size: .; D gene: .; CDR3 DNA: TGTGCCAGCAGTTGCGGAGGGTGCTCGAACACTGAAGCTTTCTTT; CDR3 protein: CASSCGGCSNTEAFF
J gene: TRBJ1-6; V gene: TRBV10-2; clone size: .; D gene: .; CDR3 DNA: TGCGCCAGCAGTGATATACAGGAAGGGAAGAATTCACCCCTCCACTTT; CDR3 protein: CASSDIQEGKNSPLHF
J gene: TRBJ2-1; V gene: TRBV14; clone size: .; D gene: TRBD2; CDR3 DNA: TGTGCCAGCAGCCCCGCCAGGAGGGCAGGTAGCGGGATTGGCTACAATGAGCAGTTCTTC; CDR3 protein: CASSPARRAGSGIGYNEQFF
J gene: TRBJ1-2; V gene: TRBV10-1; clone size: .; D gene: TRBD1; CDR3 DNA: TGCGCCAGCAGACGGGACAGGGAACACTATGGCTACACCTTC; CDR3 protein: CASRRDREHYGYTF
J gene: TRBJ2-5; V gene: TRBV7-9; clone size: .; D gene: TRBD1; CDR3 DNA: TGTGCCAGCAGGCCAAAGGGGGCTAGGGGGGAGACCCAGTACTTC; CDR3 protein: CASRPKGARGETQYF
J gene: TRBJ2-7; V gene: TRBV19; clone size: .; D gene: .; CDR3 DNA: TGTGCCAGTAGTATTTTCGGGCACAGGGCCCCCTACGAGCAGTACTTC; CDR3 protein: CASSIFGHRAPYEQYF
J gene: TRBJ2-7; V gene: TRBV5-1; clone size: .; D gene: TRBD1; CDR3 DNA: TGCGCCAGCAGCCTGAAACCGGGACAGGGGCTAAGTGGGCAGTACTTC; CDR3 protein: CASSLKPGQGLSGQYF
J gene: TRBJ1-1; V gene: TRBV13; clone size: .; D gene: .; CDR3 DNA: TGTGCCAGCAGCCTACAAGGGGGGAACACTGAAGCTTTCTTT; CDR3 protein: CASSLQGGNTEAFF
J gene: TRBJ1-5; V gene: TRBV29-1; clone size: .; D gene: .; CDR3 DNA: TGCAGCGTTGGGGACGGCAGGGGTAGCAATCAGCCCCAGCATTTT; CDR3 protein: CSVGDGRGSNQPQHF
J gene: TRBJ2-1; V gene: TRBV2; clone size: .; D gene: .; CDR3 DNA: TGTGCCAGCGAGAAGGGAGGCTCCTACAATGAGCAGTTCTTC; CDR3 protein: CASEKGGSYNEQFF
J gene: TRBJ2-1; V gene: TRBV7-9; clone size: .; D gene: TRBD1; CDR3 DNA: TGTGCCAGCAGCGGATCCGGGACAGGGGGCCTTCAATTATTCAATGAGCAGTTCTTC; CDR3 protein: CASSGSGTGGLQLFNEQFF
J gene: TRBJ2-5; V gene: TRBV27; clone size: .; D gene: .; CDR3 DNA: TGTGCCAGCAGTTCCCAGGCGGGGAAAGAGTGGGAGACCCAGTACTTC; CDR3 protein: CASSSQAGKEWETQYF
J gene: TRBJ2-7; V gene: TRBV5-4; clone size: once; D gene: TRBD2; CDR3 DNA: TGTGCCAGCAGCCGCCTGACTAGCGGGGGAGGTGAGCAGTACTTC; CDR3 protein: CASSRLTSGGGEQYF
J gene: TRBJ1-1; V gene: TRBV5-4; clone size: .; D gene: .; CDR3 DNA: TGTGCCAGCAGCCCCGGGGGGCTAGTGAACACTGAAGCTTTCTTT; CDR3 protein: CASSPGGLVNTEAFF
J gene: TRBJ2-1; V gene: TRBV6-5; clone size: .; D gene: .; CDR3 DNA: TGTGCCAGCAGTTACTCTACAGGGGAGCAGTTCTTC; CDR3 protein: CASSYSTGEQFF
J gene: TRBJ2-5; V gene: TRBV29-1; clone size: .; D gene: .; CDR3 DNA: TGCAGCGTGGAACTCCAGGGTCGGACCCAGTACTTC; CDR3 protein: CSVELQGRTQYF
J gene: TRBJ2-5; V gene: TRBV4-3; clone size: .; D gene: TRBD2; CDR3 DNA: TGCGCCAGCAGCCAAACTAGCGGGAGGGAGACCCAGTACTTC; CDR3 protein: CASSQTSGRETQYF
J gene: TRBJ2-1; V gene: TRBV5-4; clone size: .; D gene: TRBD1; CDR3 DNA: TGTGCCAGCAGCCTAGGGACAGGGCTAGCGAATGAGCAGTTCTTC; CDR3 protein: CASSLGTGLANEQFF
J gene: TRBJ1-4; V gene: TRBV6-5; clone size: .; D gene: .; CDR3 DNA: TGTGCCAGCAGGGGACTCCGGAGGGGTGAAAAACTGTTTTTT; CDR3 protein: CASRGLRRGEKLFF
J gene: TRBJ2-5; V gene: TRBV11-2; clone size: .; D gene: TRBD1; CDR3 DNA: TGTGCCAGCAGCTCCGGACAGGGCGGACAAGAGACCCAGTACTTC; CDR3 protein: CASSSGQGGQETQYF
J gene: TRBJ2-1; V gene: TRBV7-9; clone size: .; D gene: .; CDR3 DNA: TGTGCCAGCAGCTTACAGGGGAATGAGCAGTTCTTC; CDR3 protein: CASSLQGNEQFF
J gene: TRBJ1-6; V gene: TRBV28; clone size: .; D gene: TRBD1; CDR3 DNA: TGTGCCAGCAGTTTTCAGGGGGCCCCCTCACCCCTCCACTTT; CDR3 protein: CASSFQGAPSPLHF
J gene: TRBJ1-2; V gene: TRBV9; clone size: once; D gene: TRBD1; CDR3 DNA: TGTGCCAGCAGCGCTGGGACAGGGATTAACTATGGCTACACCTTC; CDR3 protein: CASSAGTGINYGYTF
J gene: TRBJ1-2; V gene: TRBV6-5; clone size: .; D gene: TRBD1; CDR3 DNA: TGTGCCAGCAGACGGACGGGACAGCCATCGAGCTACACCTTC; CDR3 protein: CASRRTGQPSSYTF
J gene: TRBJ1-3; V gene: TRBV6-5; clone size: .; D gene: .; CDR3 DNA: TGTGCCAGCAGGGTACAGGCCAGCCCTGGAAACACCATATATTTT; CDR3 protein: CASRVQASPGNTIYF
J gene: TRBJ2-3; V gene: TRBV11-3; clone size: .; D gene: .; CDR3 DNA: TGTGCCAGCAGCTTAGACCCATATACGCAGTATTTT; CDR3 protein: CASSLDPYTQYF
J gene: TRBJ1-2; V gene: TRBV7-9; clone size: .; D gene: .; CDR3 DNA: TGTGCCAGCAGCTTAGGGTCAGGAGGAACTGTGGGCTACACCTTC; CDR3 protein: CASSLGSGGTVGYTF
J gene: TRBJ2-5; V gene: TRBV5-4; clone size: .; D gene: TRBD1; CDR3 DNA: TGTGCCAGCAGCTTGGAGGACAGGGGTCAAGAGACCCAGTACTTC; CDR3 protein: CASSLEDRGQETQYF
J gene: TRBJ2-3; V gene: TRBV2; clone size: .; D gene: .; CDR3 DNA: TGTGCCAGCAGTGAGGGCGGGGCCAGCACAGATACGCAGTATTTT; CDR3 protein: CASSEGGASTDTQYF
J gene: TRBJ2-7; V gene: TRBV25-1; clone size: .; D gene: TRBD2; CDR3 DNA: TGTGCCAGCAGTGATCCTCGCGGGGGTAGTAACGGAGAGCAGTACTTC; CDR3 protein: CASSDPRGGSNGEQYF
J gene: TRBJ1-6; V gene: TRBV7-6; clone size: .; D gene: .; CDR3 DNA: TGTGCCAGCAGTCCCAAGGCAGGATCACCCCTCCACTTT; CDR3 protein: CASSPKAGSPLHF
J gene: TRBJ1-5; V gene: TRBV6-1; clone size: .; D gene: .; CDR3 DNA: TGTGCCAGCAAGGGGGACCAGCCCCAGCATTTT; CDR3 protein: CASKGDQPQHF
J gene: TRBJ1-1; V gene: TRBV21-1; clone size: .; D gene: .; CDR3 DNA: TGTGCCAGCAGCAAGGGGAGGGAGACGAACACTGAAGCTTTCTTT; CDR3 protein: CASSKGRETNTEAFF
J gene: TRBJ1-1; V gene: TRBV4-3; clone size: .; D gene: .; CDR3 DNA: TGCGCCAGCAGCCAAGACGCGGGGAACACTGAAGCTTTCTTT; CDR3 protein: CASSQDAGNTEAFF
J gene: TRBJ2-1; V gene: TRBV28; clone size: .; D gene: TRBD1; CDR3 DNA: TGTGCCAGCAGACTCACCGACAGGGCCCAAATCAATGAGCAGTTCTTC; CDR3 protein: CASRLTDRAQINEQFF